This T cell receptor (beta chain) was identified during a study of blood T cell repertoires in COVID-19. Germline CDR1 and CDR2: SGHRS and YFSETQ. V lost 0 bases to trimming and J lost 6 bases; unmatched junction nucleotides: 2. There are 13 residues in the CDR3. This clone has only a few counts. Other nucleotide sequences from this sample produce the same CDR3. Method: immunoSEQ multiplex PCR; TCRdb's copy keeps in-frame clones and lacks some. The table lists about 85,000 clones, approximately 84% of them singletons. The origin of this receptor is a human donor in a cohort sampled during active COVID-19. Input material: peripheral blood. The chain links TRBV5-1 to TRBJ1-1; TRBD1 aligns across 7 bases. CDR3 sequence (DNA): TGCGCCAGCAGCTTGGCAGGGGGTGCTGAAGCTTTCTTT. Amino acid sequence: CASSLAGGAEAFF.